The 6 T cell receptor beta chains given below trace back to one sample, sequenced in a study of cytomegalovirus exposure and HLA in healthy donors. Profiled with immunoSEQ multiplex PCR; TCRdb holds only in-frame clones, not every one. The sample consists of some 83,000 clones, 94% of them appearing once. Sample: PBMCs. The origin of the receptors is a woman between 18 and 29 years old in good health and CMV-seronegative.

The chain combines TRBV18 with TRBJ2-7, with 9 bases lining up with TRBD2. This CDR3 comprises 14 residues. Germline trimming cut 5 bases from V and 2 bases from J; bases unmatched to any gene: 4. Germline loops: CDR1 KGHSH, CDR2 LQKENI. CDR3 sequence: CASSIAGVTYEQYF. CDR3 nucleotide sequence: TGTGCCAGCTCAATAGCGGGGGTGACCTACGAGCAGTACTTC. The full variable domain, its missing parts supplied by reference TRBV18 and TRBJ2-7, is NAGVMQNPRHLVRRRGQEARLRCSPMKGHSHVYWYRQLPEEGLKFMVYLQKENIIDESGMPKERFSAEFPKEGPSILRIQQVVRGDSAAYFCASSIAGVTYEQYFGPGTRLTVT.

The chain recombines TRBV25-1 with TRBJ2-1; D is unresolved. The ends were cut back, 5 bases at V and 4 bases at J, with 18 bases in the middle. CDR3 length: 16 amino acids. Germline-derived CDR1 and CDR2 are MGHDK and SYGVNS. The CDR3 loop is CASSLVQTTQYNEQFF. For the CDR3, the DNA is TGTGCCAGCAGTCTCGTCCAAACGACTCAATACAATGAGCAGTTCTTC.

V gene TRBV19 combines with J gene TRBJ2-7, with 9 nucleotides matching TRBD2. The CDR3 has 14 amino acids. Trimming removed 3 bases from V and 5 bases from J; junction bases left unmatched: 5. Per the germline V gene, CDR1 is LNHDA and CDR2 is SQIVND (reference sequence). The CDR3 sequence is CASSMASGNHEQYF. In DNA form, the CDR3 reads TGTGCCAGTAGTATGGCTAGCGGGAACCACGAGCAGTACTTC. The whole variable domain, remainder taken from reference TRBV19 and TRBJ2-7, is DGGITQSPKYLFRKEGQNVTLSCEQNLNHDAMYWYRQDPGQGLRLIYYSQIVNDFQKGDIAEGYSVSREKKESFPLTVTSAQKNPTAFYLCASSMASGNHEQYFGPGTRLTVT.

The chain joins TRBV18 to TRBJ1-2, with D possibly TRBD1 on 5 matching bases. This CDR3 region has 16 residues. V was shortened by 2 bases and J by 1 base, with 14 bases between the two germline ends. The germline V gene encodes CDR1 KGHSH and CDR2 LQKENI. The CDR3 region is CASSPGTIGDNYGYTF. In nucleotides, the CDR3 is TGTGCCAGCTCACCAGGAACTATAGGGGATAACTATGGCTACACCTTC.

The chain links TRBV30 to TRBJ2-7, with a tentative D call TRBD1 (5 bases). The CDR3 spans 11 residues. V dropped 2 bases and J dropped 9 bases, with 11 bases sitting between them. Germline V gene data show CDR1 as GTSNPN and CDR2 as SVGIG (reference sequence). CDR3 DNA sequence: TGTGCCTGGAGTCCACAGGTCGGGCAGTACTTC. It codes for CAWSPQVGQYF.

In its sample, this clone was seen once. The gene calls are TRBV5-4 and TRBJ1-1; possible D gene TRBD1, 5 bases. Germline V gene data show CDR1 as SGHNT and CDR2 as YYREEE (reference sequence). The ends were cut back, 5 bases at V and 1 base at J, with 9 bases in the middle. The CDR3 spans 13 residues. CDR3 protein: CASRLQGNTEAFF. The CDR3 DNA follows: TGTGCCAGCAGACTTCAGGGGAACACTGAAGCTTTCTTT.